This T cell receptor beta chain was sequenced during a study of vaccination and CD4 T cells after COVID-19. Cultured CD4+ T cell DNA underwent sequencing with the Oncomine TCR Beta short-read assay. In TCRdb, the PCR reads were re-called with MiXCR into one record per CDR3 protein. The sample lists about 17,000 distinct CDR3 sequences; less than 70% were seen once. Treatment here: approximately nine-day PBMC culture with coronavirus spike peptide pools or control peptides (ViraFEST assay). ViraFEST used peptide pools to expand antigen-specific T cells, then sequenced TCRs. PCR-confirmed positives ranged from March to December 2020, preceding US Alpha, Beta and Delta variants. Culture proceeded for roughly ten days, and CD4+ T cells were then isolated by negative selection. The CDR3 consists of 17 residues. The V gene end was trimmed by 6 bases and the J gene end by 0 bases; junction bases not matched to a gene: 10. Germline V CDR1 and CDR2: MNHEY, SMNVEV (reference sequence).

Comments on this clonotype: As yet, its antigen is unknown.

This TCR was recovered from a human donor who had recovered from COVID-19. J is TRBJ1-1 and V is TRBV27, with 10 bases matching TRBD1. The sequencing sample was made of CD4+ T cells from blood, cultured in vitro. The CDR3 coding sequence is TGTGCCAGCAGAGAGACAGGGGGCAGGATGATGAACACTGAAGCTTTCTTT. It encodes CASRETGGRMMNTEAFF.